Below are 12 T cell receptor beta chains sequenced from a single sample in a study of blood T cell repertoires in COVID-19. Method: immunoSEQ multiplex PCR; TCRdb's copy keeps in-frame clones and lacks some. The table records about 180,000 clones, around 83% of them present only once. Sample: peripheral blood. All receptors derive from a woman in her seventies with COVID-19, enrolled during active disease.

V is TRBV18 and J is TRBJ1-4; D unresolved. Trimming took off 0 bases at V and 7 bases at J, with 15 bases between the two ends. Germline values: CDR1 KGHSH, CDR2 LQKENI. This CDR3 is 16 amino acids long. Written as DNA, the CDR3 is TGTGCCAGCTCACCACCGTTCGGGGTTAATACTGAAAAACTGTTTTTT. This encodes CASSPPFGVNTEKLFF.

The rearrangement joins TRBV28 to TRBJ1-2; D ambiguous. Germline V gene sequence: CDR1 MDHEN, CDR2 SYDVKM. The V gene lost 6 bases and the J gene lost 1 base, with 18 bases spanning the gap. The CDR3 contains 16 residues. CDR3: CASRTWKGGNNYGYTF. The CDR3 nucleotides read TGTGCCAGCAGGACTTGGAAGGGAGGGAATAACTATGGCTACACCTTC.

The chain is built from TRBV9 and TRBJ2-5; 8 bases fit TRBD2. This CDR3 is built from 15 residues. CDR1 is SGDLS and CDR2 is YYNGEE in the germline V gene. V was pared by 2 bases and J by 5 bases, with 8 bases of the junction left unmatched. The CDR3 is CASSVTSGQGETQYF. The CDR3 DNA follows: TGTGCCAGCAGCGTCACTAGCGGTCAAGGGGAGACCCAGTACTTC.

The J gene is TRBJ1-1, the V gene TRBV6-4, with 7 bases lining up with TRBD1. Germline trimming cut 10 bases from V and 3 bases from J; bases unmatched to any gene: 8. Germline lookup yields CDR1 MRHNA and CDR2 SNTAGT. The CDR3 extends over 13 amino acids. CDR3 nucleotide sequence: TGTGCCAACCTATACAGGGGTTACACTGAAGCTTTCTTT. Translated, it gives CANLYRGYTEAFF.

The chain employs TRBV3-1 (or the pseudogene TRBV3-2) and TRBJ2-5, with TRBD2 identical over 8 bases. After removal of 4 bases from V and 2 bases from J, the junction contained 12 bases not matched to a gene. The length of the CDR3 is 17 residues. The germline gives CDR1 LGHDT, CDR2 YNNKEL (reference sequence). For the CDR3, the DNA is TGTGCCAGCAGCCGACGGGCGGCTAGCGGGTCTCAAGAGACCCAGTACTTC. This translates into CASSRRAASGSQETQYF.

This clone was observed a handful of times. The rearrangement joins TRBV3-1 (or the pseudogene TRBV3-2) to TRBJ1-1; TRBD1 agrees at 8 bases. Germline V gives CDR1 LGHDT, CDR2 YNNKEL (reference sequence). This CDR3 is 14 amino acids long. Trimming at V came to 4 bases and at J to 5 bases, leaving 6 bases not matched to a gene. CDR3 coding DNA: TGTGCCAGCAGCCTCGGACAGGGCGGTACTGAAGCTTTCTTT. Translation: CASSLGQGGTEAFF.

This chain connects TRBV2 to TRBJ1-5; maybe TRBD1 (5 bases). The V end was cut by 7 bases, the J end by 2 bases, with 12 bases between. Per germline, CDR1 SNHLY and CDR2 FYNNEI. This CDR3 has 14 residues. The CDR3 is CASKGRGGNQPQHF. CDR3 in DNA: TGTGCCAGCAAAGGGAGGGGTGGCAATCAGCCCCAGCATTTT.

This chain links TRBV5-8 with TRBJ1-5; D might be TRBD1 (5 bases). The CDR3 length is 17 residues. V was cut by 1 base and J by 7 bases, with 21 bases left in between. The V gene's germline CDR1 is SGHTS and CDR2 YDEGEE. CDR3 loop: CASSLPPQGAGKQPQHF. The CDR3 DNA reads TGTGCCAGCAGCTTGCCCCCTCAGGGTGCGGGGAAGCAGCCCCAGCATTTT.

The chain has TRBV19 and TRBJ1-1; 8 nucleotides match TRBD1. The CDR3 totals 15 residues. The trim removed 5 bases at V and 4 bases at J, leaving 9 bases unmatched. From germline, CDR1 is LNHDA and CDR2 SQIVND (reference sequence). The CDR3 protein is CASSFRGRLVTEAFF. CDR3 DNA: TGTGCCAGTAGTTTCAGGGGGCGCCTGGTCACTGAAGCTTTCTTT. Using reference TRBV19 and TRBJ1-1 for the parts outside the CDR3, the full variable domain is DGGITQSPKYLFRKEGQNVTLSCEQNLNHDAMYWYRQDPGQGLRLIYYSQIVNDFQKGDIAEGYSVSREKKESFPLTVTSAQKNPTAFYLCASSFRGRLVTEAFFGQGTRLTVV.

The chain recombines TRBV28 with TRBJ2-5, with D perhaps matching TRBD1 (6 bases). The germline gives CDR1 MDHEN, CDR2 SYDVKM. Trimming pared 6 bases from V and 5 bases from J, leaving 16 bases between. This CDR3 spans 14 amino acids. The CDR3 nucleotides are TGTGCCAGCAGGAGGGGCAGGGGTCTGGAGACCCAGTACTTC. Translating it yields CASRRGRGLETQYF.

This chain joins TRBV7-2 and TRBJ2-3; no reliable D call. This CDR3 contains 13 residues. The germline V gene has CDR1 SGHTA and CDR2 FQGNSA. The V end was cut by 5 bases, the J end by 5 bases, with 11 bases between. The CDR3: CASSALRVDTQYF. As DNA, the CDR3 is TGTGCCAGCAGCGCCCTTCGCGTAGATACGCAGTATTTT.

The gene calls are TRBV7-2 and TRBJ2-1; perhaps TRBD2 as D (6 bases). The V gene's germline CDR1 is SGHTA and CDR2 FQGNSA. The CDR3 totals 14 residues. V was pared by 1 base and J by 7 bases, with 11 bases between. In DNA form, the CDR3 reads TGTGCCAGCAGCTTAGGTGGGGGGAAAAATGAGCAGTTCTTC. It translates to CASSLGGGKNEQFF.